This T cell receptor beta chain was sequenced for a study of shared clonotypes between healthy human individuals. Overall study findings and caveats: Rarefaction showed sorted-subset sequencing was incomplete despite large depth. It was anticipated that sequencing depth would influence how many clonotypes donors shared.

A remark on this clone: The antigen remains undetermined. The germline gene is not matched at one end of the junction; a read error may be the cause.

Profiled with immunoSEQ multiplex PCR; TCRdb holds only in-frame clones, not every one. This table holds around 2.1 million clones, roughly 91% found once. Germline-derived CDR1 and CDR2 are MNHEY and SMNVEV (reference sequence). This CDR3 contains 12 residues. CD45RO-negative, CCR7-selected cells formed the naive CD8 fraction, which excluded terminally differentiated effector memory CD45RA+ cells. V usage is TRBV27 and J usage is TRBJ2-1; D is unresolved. This TCR derives from a man aged 18 to 29 in good health. Some clones in this sample may be carry-over from other donors' samples. Material: naive CD8+ T cells from PBMCs. CDR3 in amino acids: CASSPSGRLQVF. The CDR3, as DNA: TGTGCCAGCAGCCCATCTGGCAGACTCCAGGTCTTC.